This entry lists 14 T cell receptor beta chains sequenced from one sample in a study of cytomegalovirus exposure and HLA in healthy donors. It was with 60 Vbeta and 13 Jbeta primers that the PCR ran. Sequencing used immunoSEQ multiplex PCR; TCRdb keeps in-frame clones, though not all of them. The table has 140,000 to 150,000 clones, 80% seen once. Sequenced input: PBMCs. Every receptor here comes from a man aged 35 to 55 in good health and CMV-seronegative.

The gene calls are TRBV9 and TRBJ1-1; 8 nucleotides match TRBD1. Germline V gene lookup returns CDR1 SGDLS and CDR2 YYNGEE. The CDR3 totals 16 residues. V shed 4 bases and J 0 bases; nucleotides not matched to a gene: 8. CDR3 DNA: TGTGCCAGCAGCCCAGGACAGGGAGGGATGAACACTGAAGCTTTCTTT. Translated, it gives CASSPGQGGMNTEAFF. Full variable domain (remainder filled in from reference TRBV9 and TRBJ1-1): DSGVTQTPKHLITATGQRVTLRCSPRSGDLSVYWYQQSLDQGLQFLIQYYNGEERAKGNILERFSAQQFPDLHSELNLSSLELGDSALYFCASSPGQGGMNTEAFFGQGTRLTVV.

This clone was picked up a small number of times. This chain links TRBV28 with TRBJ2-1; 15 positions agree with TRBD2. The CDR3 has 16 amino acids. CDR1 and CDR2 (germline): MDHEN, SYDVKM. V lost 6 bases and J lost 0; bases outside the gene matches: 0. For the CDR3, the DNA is TGTGCCAGCAGGGGACTAGCGGGGGGCTCCTACAATGAGCAGTTCTTC. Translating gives CASRGLAGGSYNEQFF.

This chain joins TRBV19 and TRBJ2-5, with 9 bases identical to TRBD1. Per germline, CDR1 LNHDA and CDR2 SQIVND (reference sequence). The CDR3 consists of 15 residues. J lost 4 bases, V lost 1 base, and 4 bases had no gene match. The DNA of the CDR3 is TGTGCCAGTAGTATAGGGGACAGGGTACTAGAGACCCAGTACTTC. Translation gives CASSIGDRVLETQYF.

The CDR3 DNA reads TGTGCCAGCAGTCGTTGGACAGGGTCGATGAACACTGAAGCTTTCTTT. Amino acids: CASSRWTGSMNTEAFF. The J gene is TRBJ1-1, the V gene TRBV27; 8 bases align to TRBD1. CDR3 size: 16 residues. Losses at the gene ends were 5 bases for V and 0 bases for J; bases not matched to a gene: 8. Germline values: CDR1 MNHEY, CDR2 SMNVEV (reference sequence).

CDR3 region: CAVSGTGDEQYF. In nucleotides, the CDR3 is TGTGCAGTCAGCGGGACAGGGGACGAGCAGTACTTC. The V and J genes are TRBV6-1 and TRBJ2-7, with 10 bases lining up with TRBD1. CDR1 MNHNS and CDR2 SASEGT come from the germline V gene. The CDR3 contains 12 residues.

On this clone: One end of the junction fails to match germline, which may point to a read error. CDR3 nucleotides: TGTGCCGGCAGGGCGGGGGGGATCTACAATGAGCAGTTCTTC. Its protein is CAGRAGGIYNEQFF. J is TRBJ2-1 and V is TRBV6-6; 9 bases map to TRBD2. The length of the CDR3 is 14 residues. Germline lookup yields CDR1 MNHNY and CDR2 SVGAGI (reference sequence).

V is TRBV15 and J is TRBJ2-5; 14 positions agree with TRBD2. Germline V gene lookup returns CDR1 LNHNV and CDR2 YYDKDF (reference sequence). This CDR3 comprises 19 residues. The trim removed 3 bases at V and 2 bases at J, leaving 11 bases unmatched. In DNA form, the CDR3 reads TGTGCCACCAGCAGGCCAGGACTAGCGGGGGGAAGACTGCAAGAGACCCAGTACTTC. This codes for CATSRPGLAGGRLQETQYF.

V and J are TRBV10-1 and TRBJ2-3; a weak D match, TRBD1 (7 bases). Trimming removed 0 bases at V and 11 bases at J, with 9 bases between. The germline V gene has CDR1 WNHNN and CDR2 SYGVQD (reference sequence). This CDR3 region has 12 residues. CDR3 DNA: TGCGCCAGCAGTGAGTCCAGGGGGGAGCAGTATTTT. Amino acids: CASSESRGEQYF.

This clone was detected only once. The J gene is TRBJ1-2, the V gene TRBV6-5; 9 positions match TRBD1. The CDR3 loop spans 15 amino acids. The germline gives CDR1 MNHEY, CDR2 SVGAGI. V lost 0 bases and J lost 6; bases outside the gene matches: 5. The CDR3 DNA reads TGTGCCAGCAGTTACTCCCGGACAGGGGTCGATGGCTACACCTTC. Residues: CASSYSRTGVDGYTF.

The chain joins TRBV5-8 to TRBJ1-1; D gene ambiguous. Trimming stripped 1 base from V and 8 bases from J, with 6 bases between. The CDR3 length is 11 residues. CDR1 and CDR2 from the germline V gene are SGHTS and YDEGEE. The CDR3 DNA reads TGTGCCAGCAGCTTGAGAGGGGAAGCTTTCTTT. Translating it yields CASSLRGEAFF.

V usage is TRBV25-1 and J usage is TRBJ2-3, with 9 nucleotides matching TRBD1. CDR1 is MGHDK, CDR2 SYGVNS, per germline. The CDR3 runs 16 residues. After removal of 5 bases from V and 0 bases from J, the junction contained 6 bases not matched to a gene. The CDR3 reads CASSTDRGFSTDTQYF. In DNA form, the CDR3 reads TGTGCCAGCAGTACAGACAGGGGGTTTAGCACAGATACGCAGTATTTT.

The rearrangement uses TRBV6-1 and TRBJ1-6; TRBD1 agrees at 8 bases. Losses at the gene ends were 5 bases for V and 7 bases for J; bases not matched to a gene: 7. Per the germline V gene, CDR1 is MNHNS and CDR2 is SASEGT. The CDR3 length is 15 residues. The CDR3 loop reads CASSSRTGFNSPLHF. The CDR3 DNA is TGTGCCAGCAGTTCTAGGACAGGGTTCAATTCACCCCTCCACTTT.

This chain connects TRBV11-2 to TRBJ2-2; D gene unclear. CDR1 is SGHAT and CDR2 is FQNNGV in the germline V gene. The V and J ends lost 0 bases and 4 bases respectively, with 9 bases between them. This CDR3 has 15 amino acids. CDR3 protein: CASSLEPRVTGELFF. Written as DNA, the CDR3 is TGTGCCAGCAGCTTAGAGCCACGGGTCACCGGGGAGCTGTTTTTT.

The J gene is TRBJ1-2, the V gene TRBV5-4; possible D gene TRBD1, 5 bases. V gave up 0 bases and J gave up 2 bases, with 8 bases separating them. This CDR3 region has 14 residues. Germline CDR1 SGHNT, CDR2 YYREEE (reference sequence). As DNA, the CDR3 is TGTGCCAGCAGCTTGGTCCAGGGAAACTATGGCTACACCTTC. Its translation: CASSLVQGNYGYTF. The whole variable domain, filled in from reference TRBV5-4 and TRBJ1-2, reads ETGVTQSPTHLIKTRGQQVTLRCSSQSGHNTVSWYQQALGQGPQFIFQYYREEENGRGNFPPRFSGLQFPNYSSELNVNALELDDSALYLCASSLVQGNYGYTFGSGTRLTVV.